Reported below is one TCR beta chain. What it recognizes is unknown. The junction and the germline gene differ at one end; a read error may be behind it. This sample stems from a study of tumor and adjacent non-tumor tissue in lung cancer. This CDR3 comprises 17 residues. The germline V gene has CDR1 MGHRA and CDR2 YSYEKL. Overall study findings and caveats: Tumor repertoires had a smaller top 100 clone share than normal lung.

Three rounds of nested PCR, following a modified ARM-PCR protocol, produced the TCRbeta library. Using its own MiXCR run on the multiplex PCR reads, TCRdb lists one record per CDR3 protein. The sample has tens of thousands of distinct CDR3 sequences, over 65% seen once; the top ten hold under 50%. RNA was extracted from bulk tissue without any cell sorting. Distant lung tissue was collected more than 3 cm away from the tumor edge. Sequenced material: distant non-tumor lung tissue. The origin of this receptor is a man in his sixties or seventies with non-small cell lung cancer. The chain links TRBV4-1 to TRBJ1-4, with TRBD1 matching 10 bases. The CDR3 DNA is TGCACCAGCAGCCATCTCCGAGACAGGGGGCGAGGTGAAAAACTGTTTTTT. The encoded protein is CTSSHLRDRGRGEKLFF.